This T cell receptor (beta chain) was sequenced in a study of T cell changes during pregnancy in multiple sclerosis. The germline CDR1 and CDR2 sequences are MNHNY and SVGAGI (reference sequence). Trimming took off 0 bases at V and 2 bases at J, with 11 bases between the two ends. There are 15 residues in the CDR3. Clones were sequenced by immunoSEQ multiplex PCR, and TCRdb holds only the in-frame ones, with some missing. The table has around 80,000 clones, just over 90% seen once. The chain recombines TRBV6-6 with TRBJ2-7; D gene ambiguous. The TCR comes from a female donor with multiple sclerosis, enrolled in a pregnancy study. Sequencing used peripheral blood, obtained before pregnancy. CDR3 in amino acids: CASSYSFGKTYEQYF. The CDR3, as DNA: TGTGCCAGCAGTTACTCGTTTGGCAAGACCTACGAGCAGTACTTC.